These T cell receptor beta chains were read from a single sample in a study of T cells expressing NK-cell markers. No DNA is given; TCRdb re-called the 5' RACE reads and lists each CDR3 protein once. Its listing shows 300,000 to 500,000 distinct CDR3 sequences. Material: blood T cells: a sorted CD56 or NKG2C T cell subset, CD4+ or CD8+ T cells, or bulk PBMC T cells (not recorded which). The source of these receptors is a woman aged 45-59 years in good health. Each CDR3 is given with its conserved first and last residue.

TRBJ2-1	TRBV10-3	CAISHEGEQFF
TRBJ2-3	TRBV20-1	CSAGPGTDTQYF
TRBJ1-1	TRBV29-1	CSAAAGTANTEAFF
TRBJ2-4	TRBV7-9	CASSFQKNIQYF
TRBJ2-5	TRBV7-6	CASSLTVTQETQYF
TRBJ1-2	TRBV25-1	CASRQGYYGYTF
TRBJ2-7	TRBV6-1	CASSESAYEQYF
TRBJ2-5	TRBV2	CASSGEAQETQYF
TRBJ1-2	TRBV20-1	CSARDPGQSEGYTF
TRBJ2-1	TRBV5-1	CASSQLAGQSWEQFF
TRBJ1-2	TRBV4-1	CASSWDNYGYTF
TRBJ1-2	TRBV10-3	CAISESRVPLRYTF
TRBJ1-2	TRBV12-3/TRBV12-4	CASSLSQGASMANYGYTF
TRBJ2-1	TRBV5-1	CASSYLAGGSVNEQFF
TRBJ1-2	TRBV3-1	CASGDPGDGYTF